This entry features one T cell receptor (beta chain) sequence. This sample is drawn from a study of T cell changes during pregnancy in multiple sclerosis. CDR3 size: 14 residues. Looked up from germline, CDR1 is MDHEN and CDR2 is SYDVKM. Trimming left V 1 base short and J 5 bases short, with 8 bases between. The method was immunoSEQ multiplex PCR; TCRdb's version includes in-frame clones alone and lacks a portion of them. This sample yields approximately 45,000 clones, of which roughly 92% are seen a single time; approximately 0.62% belongs to the top ten. This clonotype originated in a female donor with multiple sclerosis, enrolled in a pregnancy study. The starting material was CD4+ T cells from peripheral blood mononuclear cells, obtained in the first trimester of pregnancy. The rearrangement uses TRBV28 and TRBJ1-4; D unclear. For the CDR3, the DNA is TGTGCCAGCAGTTTATTCGGTCTGAATGAAAAACTGTTTTTT. Its translation is CASSLFGLNEKLFF.